This TCR beta chain was recorded in a study of cytomegalovirus exposure and HLA in healthy donors. The repertoire was sequenced with immunoSEQ multiplex PCR; TCRdb's copy has only in-frame clones and lacks some. The data hold about 170,000 clones, with roughly 89% observed a single time. Germline loops: CDR1 MNHNY, CDR2 SVGAGI (reference sequence). The CDR3 extends over 14 amino acids. V was shortened by 0 bases and J by 7 bases, with 10 bases between the two germline ends. Sequenced sample: PBMCs. The sequence derives from a young woman in good health and CMV-seronegative. This sequence joins TRBV6-6 and TRBJ1-5, with D unresolved. The CDR3 here is CASSYSGGIQPQHF. CDR3 DNA sequence: TGTGCCAGCAGTTACTCAGGCGGGATCCAGCCCCAGCATTTT.